The 30 T cell receptor beta chains below all came from one sample that was sequenced in a study of CXCR3-negative and CXCR3-positive naive CD8 T cells. Regarding the study as a whole: Greater hydrophobicity was found in TRB CDR3s of CXCR3-positive naive cells than of CXCR3-negative naive cells.

These TCRs' antigens remain unknown. The study made its TRB cDNA libraries by 5' RACE, adding UMI labels. TCRdb reprocessed the 5' RACE reads and reports one entry per CDR3 protein, with no DNA. This listing includes tens of thousands of distinct CDR3 sequences. Source material: naive CXCR3+ CD8+ T cells from blood. Subset specified: CD45RO-CCR7+CD27+CD95- naive CD8+ T cells expressing CXCR3 (TNR3+). These receptors originate from a human donor in good health. Some clones in this sample may be carry-over from other donors' samples.

The CDR3 loop is CASIPTVPGELFF. The chain uses TRBV28 and TRBJ2-2; TCRdb names TRBD1, which stays unverified in the absence of DNA. Germline CDR1 MDHEN, CDR2 SYDVKM. The CDR3 contains 13 residues.

The V call is TRBV12-3 or TRBV12-4, the J call TRBJ2-1; there is no DNA to check the TCRdb D call of TRBD1. CDR3 length: 15 amino acids. The CDR3 loop reads CASSPPGGGYNEQFF.

This chain connects TRBV18 to TRBJ2-3; absent DNA, TCRdb's TRBD1 call cannot be checked. This CDR3 has 16 residues. Germline V gene lookup returns CDR1 KGHSH and CDR2 LQKENI. Here the CDR3 reads CASSPPPGGRKDTQYF.

The chain has TRBV6-2 or TRBV6-3 and TRBJ2-5; checking the TCRdb D call of TRBD1 is not possible without DNA. CDR1 is MNHEY, CDR2 SVGEGT, per germline. The CDR3 covers 16 residues. The CDR3 loop reads CASSYSKGTQQETQYF.

The chain couples TRBV6-5 to TRBJ2-6. Germline-derived CDR1 and CDR2 are MNHEY and SVGAGI. This CDR3 spans 16 amino acids. CDR3 sequence: CASSYVGNSGANVLTF.

The V call is TRBV29-1, the J call TRBJ1-5; TCRdb lists TRBD1, though no DNA is available to test this call. CDR3 length: 15 residues. Germline-derived CDR1 and CDR2 are SQVTM and ANQGSEA. The CDR3 reads CSVGLGGTGNQPQHF. The whole variable domain, filled in from reference TRBV29-1 and TRBJ1-5, reads SAVISQKPSRDICQRGTSLTIQCQVDSQVTMMFWYRQQPGQSLTLIATANQGSEATYESGFVIDKFPISRPNLTFSTLTVSNMSPEDSSIYLCSVGLGGTGNQPQHFGDGTRLSIL.

The chain is built from TRBV5-1 and TRBJ2-7. Germline CDR1 reads SGHRS; CDR2 reads YFSETQ. This CDR3 spans 13 amino acids. CDR3: CASSVAIRYEQYF.

The J gene is TRBJ2-7, the V gene TRBV7-2; lacking DNA, the TRBD1 call made by TCRdb goes unchecked. The CDR3 sequence is 15 residues long. The germline gives CDR1 SGHTA, CDR2 FQGNSA. The CDR3 loop is CASSLRTSGRDEQYF.

The CDR3 loop reads CSSRLGPGEPDTDTQYF. V gene TRBV29-1 combines with J gene TRBJ2-3; the TCRdb D gene call, TRBD1, has no DNA to confirm it. Germline CDR1 and CDR2: SQVTM and ANQGSEA. This CDR3 comprises 17 residues.

The chain combines TRBV25-1 with TRBJ2-7; there is no DNA to check the TCRdb D call of TRBD2. The CDR3 covers 13 residues. The germline V gene encodes CDR1 MGHDK and CDR2 SYGVNS. CDR3 amino acids: CASSEFEWEGHLF.

The chain links TRBV28 to TRBJ2-3; the TCRdb call, TRBD2, lacks DNA for checking. The V gene's germline CDR1 is MDHEN and CDR2 SYDVKM. The CDR3 runs 14 residues. CDR3 sequence: CASSLRMAQDTQYF.

The chain joins TRBV20-1 to TRBJ2-1; TCRdb gives TRBD2 as the D gene, but with no DNA this cannot be confirmed. This CDR3 is built from 15 residues. CDR1 is DFQATT, CDR2 SNEGSKA, per germline (reference sequence). CDR3 protein: CSAAYMESGYNEQFF.

V usage is TRBV28 and J usage is TRBJ2-3; the D call from TCRdb, TRBD2, cannot be confirmed without DNA. Per the germline V gene, CDR1 is MDHEN and CDR2 is SYDVKM. CDR3 length: 18 residues. CDR3 protein: CASSPQSMVAGGQDTQYF.

V gene TRBV7-9 combines with J gene TRBJ2-7; TCRdb calls TRBD1, which cannot be checked without DNA. CDR3 length: 14 residues. Germline V gene data show CDR1 as SEHNR and CDR2 as FQNEAQ (reference sequence). This chain's CDR3 is CASSQQGSAYEQYF.

The chain recombines TRBV12-3 or TRBV12-4 with TRBJ1-2. CDR3 size: 14 residues. The CDR3 sequence: CASSLLGINYGYTF.

The V and J genes are TRBV18 and TRBJ2-5; TCRdb reports TRBD1, a call that lacks DNA to check it against. The CDR3 is 15 residues long. In germline, CDR1 is KGHSH, CDR2 LQKENI. This chain's CDR3 is CASSSEGPPGWTQYF. Together with reference TRBV18 and TRBJ2-5, the CDR3 gives the full variable domain: NAGVMQNPRHLVRRRGQEARLRCSPMKGHSHVYWYRQLPEEGLKFMVYLQKENIIDESGMPKERFSAEFPKEGPSILRIQQVVRGDSAAYFCASSSEGPPGWTQYFGPGTRLLVL.

This chain uses TRBV28 with TRBJ2-7. This CDR3 comprises 14 residues. CDR1 and CDR2 from the germline V gene are MDHEN and SYDVKM. The CDR3 sequence is CASTRPISSYEQYF.

This chain uses TRBV28 with TRBJ1-5. Looked up from germline, CDR1 is MDHEN and CDR2 is SYDVKM. CDR3 length: 16 residues. The CDR3: CASSFLIGGGNQPQHF. The whole variable domain, filled in from reference TRBV28 and TRBJ1-5, reads DVKVTQSSRYLVKRTGEKVFLECVQDMDHENMFWYRQDPGLGLRLIYFSYDVKMKEKGDIPEGYSVSREKKERFSLILESASTNQTSMYLCASSFLIGGGNQPQHFGDGTRLSIL.

This sequence joins TRBV5-4 and TRBJ2-3; the D gene TCRdb calls, TRBD1, cannot be checked with no DNA. This CDR3 is 14 amino acids long. Germline CDR1 reads SGHNT; CDR2 reads YYREEE (reference sequence). CDR3: CASSFTGGTDTQYF.

The chain is built from TRBV5-1 and TRBJ1-4; lacking DNA, the TRBD1 call made by TCRdb goes unchecked. The CDR3 is 18 residues long. Germline V gives CDR1 SGHRS, CDR2 YFSETQ. This CDR3 reads CASSLEETGTVTNEKLFF. The whole variable domain, remainder taken from reference TRBV5-1 and TRBJ1-4, is KAGVTQTPRYLIKTRGQQVTLSCSPISGHRSVSWYQQTPGQGLQFLFEYFSETQRNKGNFPGRFSGRQFSNSRSEMNVSTLELGDSALYLCASSLEETGTVTNEKLFFGSGTQLSVL.

V gene TRBV7-2 combines with J gene TRBJ2-2; the TRBD1 assignment by TCRdb is unverifiable without DNA. Germline V CDR1 and CDR2: SGHTA, FQGNSA. The length of the CDR3 is 16 residues. CDR3 amino acids: CASSRVGQTNTGELFF. The variable domain in full, completed from reference TRBV7-2 and TRBJ2-2, reads GAGVSQSPSNKVTEKGKDVELRCDPISGHTALYWYRQSLGQGLEFLIYFQGNSAPDKSGLPSDRFSAERTGGSVSTLTIQRTQQEDSAVYLCASSRVGQTNTGELFFGEGSRLTVL.

The rearrangement uses TRBV15 and TRBJ2-7; without DNA, the TCRdb call of TRBD1 cannot be checked. The CDR3 totals 16 residues. Per the germline V gene, CDR1 is LNHNV and CDR2 is YYDKDF (reference sequence). The CDR3 loop is CATSRDRGTGSYEQYF. Full variable domain (outside the CDR3, taken from reference TRBV15 and TRBJ2-7): DAMVIQNPRYQVTQFGKPVTLSCSQTLNHNVMYWYQQKSSQAPKLLFHYYDKDFNNEADTPDNFQSRRPNTSFCFLDIRSPGLGDTAMYLCATSRDRGTGSYEQYFGPGTRLTVT.

The gene calls are TRBV6-2 or TRBV6-3 and TRBJ2-4; TCRdb reports TRBD1, a call that lacks DNA to check it against. The germline V gene encodes CDR1 MNHEY and CDR2 SVGEGT. The CDR3 consists of 13 residues. CDR3 protein: CASRTAGAGGPYF.

The chain combines TRBV19 with TRBJ2-7; the D call from TCRdb, TRBD1, cannot be confirmed without DNA. The germline V gene has CDR1 LNHDA and CDR2 SQIVND (reference sequence). The CDR3 is made up of 15 amino acids. CDR3 sequence: CATSRGDRAVYEQYF.

The chain couples TRBV6-5 to TRBJ1-1. The length of the CDR3 is 13 residues. Germline V gives CDR1 MNHEY, CDR2 SVGAGI. The CDR3 reads CASSYTQHSEAFF.

The chain carries TRBV9 and TRBJ2-2. Germline V gene sequence: CDR1 SGDLS, CDR2 YYNGEE. This CDR3 region has 12 residues. The CDR3 region is CASSDSTGELFF.

The chain recombines TRBV3-1 with TRBJ2-1. The CDR3 consists of 12 residues. Germline CDR1 is LGHDT and CDR2 is YNNKEL (reference sequence). The CDR3 sequence: CASSHRTVEQFF.

The V call is TRBV20-1, the J call TRBJ2-3. The length of the CDR3 is 13 residues. Germline lookup yields CDR1 DFQATT and CDR2 SNEGSKA (reference sequence). The CDR3 spells CSARTLAPEAQYF.

V and J are TRBV7-9 and TRBJ2-1; TCRdb's D call of TRBD2 is untestable without DNA. CDR1 is SEHNR, CDR2 FQNEAQ, per germline (reference sequence). This CDR3 contains 16 residues. CDR3 amino acids: CASSPGTSGNYNEQFF. Together with reference TRBV7-9 and TRBJ2-1, the CDR3 gives the full variable domain: DTGVSQNPRHKITKRGQNVTFRCDPISEHNRLYWYRQTLGQGPEFLTYFQNEAQLEKSRLLSDRFSAERPKGSFSTLEIQRTEQGDSAMYLCASSPGTSGNYNEQFFGPGTRLTVL.

V gene TRBV7-2 combines with J gene TRBJ2-3; without DNA, the TCRdb call of TRBD2 cannot be checked. Germline CDR1 SGHTA, CDR2 FQGNSA. This CDR3 has 14 amino acids. This CDR3 is CASSLERDRRLQYF.